This T cell receptor (beta chain) was obtained from a study of shared clonotypes between healthy human individuals. Study findings and constraints: Across a handful of donors, naive CD4 shared around 5%, naive CD8 3% to 3.5%, memory CD4 approximately 2.5%, memory CD8 0.4%.

The CDR3 spans 15 residues. V trimming: 3 bases; J trimming: 0 bases; junction bases outside the gene matches: 3. Germline V CDR1 and CDR2: LNHDA, SQIVND (reference sequence). The material for each subset, its genomic DNA, was split evenly across several immunoSEQ plates. Authors' data handling: Filtering of immunoSEQ junctional sequences could not match full-length read filtering. This table comes from immunoSEQ multiplex PCR, and its TCRdb copy is limited to in-frame clones, with some not included. That table furnishes V, J and clone size, whereas the DNA furnished D and trimming. The sample holds a few million clones; nearly 97% are singletons and the top ten take 0.13%. Points on this clone: The antigen is undetermined.

This rearrangement joins TRBV19 to TRBJ2-7; 9 bases map to TRBD1. The sequence was collected from a man in his late teens or twenties in good health. The sample consisted of naive CD4+ T cells sorted from blood. Stated subset: CD45RA+ positively selected. CDR3 sequence reads: CASSITDRGSYEQYF. The CDR3 nucleotides read TGTGCCAGTAGTATCACGGACAGGGGCTCCTACGAGCAGTACTTC.